One T cell receptor beta chain is described in this entry. This sample stems from a study of Graves' ophthalmopathy and Graves' hyperthyroidism. TCR beta CDR3 amplification used RNA transcripts. HTBI primers were used in a first-round RT-PCR, which preceded a second-round multiplex PCR. TCRdb redid the calling of the multiplex PCR reads with MiXCR, one entry per CDR3 protein. The sample records 650,000 to 800,000 distinct CDR3 sequences, approximately 39% being singletons. This TCR derives from an adult man with Graves' ophthalmopathy. Sequencing was done on a sample of peripheral blood.

The CDR3 DNA follows: TGCAGTGCTAGAGATCGGGGCGGGGTGAACACTGAAGCTTTCTTT. It encodes CSARDRGGVNTEAFF. J is TRBJ1-1 and V is TRBV20-1; weak D call: TRBD1 (5 bases). CDR1 DFQATT and CDR2 SNEGSKA come from the germline V gene (reference sequence). The V gene lost 0 bases and the J gene lost 0 bases, with 11 bases spanning the gap. The CDR3 length is 15 residues.